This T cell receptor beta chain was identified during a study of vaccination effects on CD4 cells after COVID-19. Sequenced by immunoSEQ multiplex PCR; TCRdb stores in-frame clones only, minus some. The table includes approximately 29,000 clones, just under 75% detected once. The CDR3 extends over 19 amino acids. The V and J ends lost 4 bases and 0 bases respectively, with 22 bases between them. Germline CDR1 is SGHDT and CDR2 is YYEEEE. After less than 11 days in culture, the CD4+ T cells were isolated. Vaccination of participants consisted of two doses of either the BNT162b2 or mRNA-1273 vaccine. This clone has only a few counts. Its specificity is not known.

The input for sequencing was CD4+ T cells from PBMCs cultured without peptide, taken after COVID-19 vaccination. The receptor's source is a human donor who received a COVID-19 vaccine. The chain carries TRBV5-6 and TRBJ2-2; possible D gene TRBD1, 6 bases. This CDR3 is CASSKPYYDRSANTGELFF. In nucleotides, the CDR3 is TGTGCCAGCAGCAAACCTTATTACGACAGGAGTGCGAACACCGGGGAGCTGTTTTTT. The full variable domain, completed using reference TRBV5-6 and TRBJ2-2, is DAGVTQSPTHLIKTRGQQVTLRCSPKSGHDTVSWYQQALGQGPQFIFQYYEEEERQRGNFPDRFSGHQFPNYSSELNVNALLLGDSALYLCASSKPYYDRSANTGELFFGEGSRLTVL.